These 12 T cell receptor beta chains share one sample of origin, sequenced in a study of T cells in localized non-small cell lung cancer. Data came from immunoSEQ multiplex PCR; TCRdb stores just in-frame clones and leaves some out. The data contain 5,000 to 7,000 clones, around 21% of them singletons. Source: lung tumor tissue, taken before any cancer treatment. Receptors were obtained from an older female donor with stage I lung adenocarcinoma.

This clone is categorized as medium-sized. The chain uses TRBV11-3 and TRBJ2-7, with unresolved D. The length of the CDR3 is 14 residues. Germline values: CDR1 SGHNT, CDR2 YENEEA. Trimming took off 3 bases at V and 1 base at J, with 10 bases between the two ends. Here the CDR3 reads CASSFGSRSYEQYF. The DNA for the CDR3 is TGTGCCAGCAGCTTCGGAAGCAGATCCTACGAGCAGTACTTC.

The rearrangement uses TRBV11-3 and TRBJ2-3; D is ambiguous. Germline V gives CDR1 SGHNT, CDR2 YENEEA. V dropped 0 bases and J dropped 11 bases, with 15 bases sitting between them. The CDR3 is 14 residues long. The DNA of the CDR3 is TGTGCCAGCAGCTTAGAAGGATCTACTGGATGGCAGTATTTT. Protein: CASSLEGSTGWQYF.

There are a few counts of this clone. CDR3 DNA: TGTGCCAGCATGGGGACAGGAGGGTATGGCTACACCTTC. Its translation: CASMGTGGYGYTF. V usage is TRBV28 and J usage is TRBJ1-2; TRBD1 aligns across 8 bases. Per the germline V gene, CDR1 is MDHEN and CDR2 is SYDVKM. V dropped 7 bases and J dropped 5; count of bases not matched to a gene: 6. The CDR3 runs 13 residues.

This clone was recorded a few times. The V gene is TRBV9, the J gene TRBJ2-2, with a weak D call TRBD2 (6 bases). The germline V and J ends were trimmed by 5 bases and 4 bases, with 15 bases remaining between them. The CDR3 is 15 amino acids. Per the germline V gene, CDR1 is SGDLS and CDR2 is YYNGEE. The CDR3 nucleotides read TGTGCCAGCAGTGGACCGGGAGTAGGCACCGGGGAGCTGTTTTTT. Its translation: CASSGPGVGTGELFF.

By frequency in the sample, this clone is medium-sized. The rearrangement links TRBV6-8 to TRBJ2-2; 7 bases are a match to TRBD1. This CDR3 region has 15 residues. CDR1 and CDR2 from the germline V gene are MNHGY and SAAAGT. The ends lost 7 bases at V and 0 bases at J; junction bases unmatched: 5. The CDR3 spells CASIQTGSNTGELFF. In nucleotides, the CDR3 is TGTGCCAGCATCCAGACAGGGTCGAACACCGGGGAGCTGTTTTTT.

This clone has just a few counts. The gene calls are TRBV12-2 and TRBJ2-1; TRBD1 is the table's D call, not checked against the DNA. TRBV12-2 is an annotated pseudogene. The CDR3 covers 17 residues. The CDR3 here is CASKLDRPISSYNEQFF. In DNA form, the CDR3 reads TGTGCCAGTAAATTGGACAGGCCTATCTCCTCCTACAATGAGCAGTTCTTC.

Here the CDR3 DNA reads TGTGCCAGCAGTTTAGGGGGGACTAACTATGGCTACACCTTC. Translating gives CASSLGGTNYGYTF. The chain carries TRBV28 and TRBJ1-2; TRBD1 is a possible D gene (5 bases). The CDR3 has 14 residues. Germline CDR1 MDHEN, CDR2 SYDVKM. Trimming removed 2 bases at V and 0 bases at J, with 7 bases between.

The chain has TRBV18 and TRBJ1-1; D is undetermined. V shed 1 base and J shed 1 base, with 13 bases lying between them. In germline, CDR1 is KGHSH, CDR2 LQKENI. CDR3 length equals 16 residues. The CDR3 bases are TGTGCCAGCTCACCACGGGTCATTCAAGAGAACACTGAAGCTTTCTTT. Its protein product is CASSPRVIQENTEAFF.

The sample holds a few counts of this clone. V and J are TRBV9 and TRBJ2-7, with D unclear. V was shortened by 4 bases and J by 0 bases, with 11 bases between the two germline ends. The CDR3 totals 14 residues. The germline CDR1 and CDR2 sequences are SGDLS and YYNGEE. In DNA form, the CDR3 reads TGTGCCAGCAGCCCCGGCACTCACTCCTACGAGCAGTACTTC. Its protein product is CASSPGTHSYEQYF. The full variable domain, in which reference TRBV9 and TRBJ2-7 provide the parts outside the CDR3, is DSGVTQTPKHLITATGQRVTLRCSPRSGDLSVYWYQQSLDQGLQFLIQYYNGEERAKGNILERFSAQQFPDLHSELNLSSLELGDSALYFCASSPGTHSYEQYFGPGTRLTVT.

This clone was detected a few times. The J gene is TRBJ1-5, the V gene TRBV28; no clear D. V dropped 4 bases and J dropped 0 bases, with 10 bases sitting between them. This CDR3 is 15 amino acids long. In germline, CDR1 is MDHEN, CDR2 SYDVKM. This chain's CDR3 is CASSSLTGSNQPQHF. Here the CDR3 DNA reads TGTGCCAGCAGTTCACTGACGGGTAGCAATCAGCCCCAGCATTTT.

This clone was observed a few times. Within the sample, other DNA sequences also encode this same CDR3. The genes are TRBV28 and TRBJ1-5; a possible D gene is TRBD1 (6 bases). CDR1 and CDR2 from the germline V gene are MDHEN and SYDVKM. This CDR3 spans 14 amino acids. V was cut by 3 bases and J by 5 bases, with 11 bases left in between. CDR3 bases: TGTGCCAGCAGTTTTCCCGACAGGTATCAGCCCCAGCATTTT. This translates into CASSFPDRYQPQHF.

This clone was counted ten times or more. The chain employs TRBV4-1 and TRBJ2-5, with D possibly TRBD2 on 5 matching bases. Germline CDR1 and CDR2: MGHRA and YSYEKL. The CDR3 spans 15 residues. V shed 1 base and J shed 2 bases, with 11 bases lying between them. The CDR3 region has the DNA TGCGCCAGCAGCCAAGCGAAGCGGAGTCAAGAGACCCAGTACTTC. Residues: CASSQAKRSQETQYF.